This T cell receptor beta chain is from a study of sequential checkpoint blockade in melanoma (dated 2019 in TCRdb). Regarding the research as a whole: Patients were randomized 1:1 to first-line nivolumab followed by ipilimumab (arm A) or ipilimumab followed by nivolumab (arm B). Maintenance nivolumab came after each of the two trial sequences.

The treatment or condition label here, explained by the study, means: randomized to nivolumab then ipilimumab (arm A) or the reverse (arm B). None of the patients in the trial had previously been given DNA-damaging chemotherapy. A FACS Aria II flow cytometer was used to sort live CD3+CD8+ cells that were negative for CD19 and CD56 from thawed PBMCs. CheckMate 064, a randomized, open-label phase II trial of sequential checkpoint blockade, was the source of the samples, all of which came from patients with melanoma. Leukapheresis was used to collect peripheral blood mononuclear cells, which were then purified with Ficoll-Paque and frozen in human serum with about 9.3% DMSO. Right after sorting, the blood CD3+CD8+ cells were verified to be >95% pure, and DNA extraction followed. What the study reported, not specific to this receptor: The response-prediction model combining TCR metrics and mutation burden needs validation in larger, independent patient cohorts.

As to this clone: It lacks a known antigen. Base qualities are not recorded, but no much larger clone differs from it by a single base.

Cut back by 5 bases and 0 bases, the V and J ends lie 8 bases apart. The CDR3 contains 14 residues, cysteine and phenylalanine counted. This entry keeps only the CDR3 DNA: 42 bases, framed from base 1. The germline V gene gives CDR1 as MNHEY and CDR2 as SVGAGI. TCRbeta CDR3 regions were immunosequenced from genomic DNA with the immunoSEQ Assay. Genomic DNA was amplified by bias-controlled multiplex PCR before high-throughput sequencing. Per the original workflow: To quantify the absolute abundance of each unique TCRbeta CDR3 region, the sequences were collapsed and filtered. Clonality, defined as 1 minus Pielou's evenness, was calculated using only productive rearrangements. A previously published method was used to identify clones with significantly greater frequencies in on-treatment samples than in baseline samples. TCRdb took this table from immuneACCESS and kept in-frame rearrangements with V and J called. Such tables lack part of the clones; where checked against another copy, unresolved V genes explain under half of the gap, and the rest is unexplained. V and J calls and clone size follow that table, whereas D and trimming were derived from the DNA. Recorded for this sample are 30,000 to 45,000 clones; roughly 88% of them occurred a single time. In total, the top ten clones hold around an eighth of the sample.

The V and J genes are TRBV6-5 and TRBJ1-5, with the D gene call left open. This TCR derives from a human donor with melanoma. The material was CD8+ T cells sorted from blood (inferred from file names), obtained from a patient given nivolumab and ipilimumab in sequence. The DNA is as follows: TGTGCCAGCAGTGGGAGCTATAGCAATCAGCCCCAGCATTTT. This sequence encodes CASSGSYSNQPQHF.